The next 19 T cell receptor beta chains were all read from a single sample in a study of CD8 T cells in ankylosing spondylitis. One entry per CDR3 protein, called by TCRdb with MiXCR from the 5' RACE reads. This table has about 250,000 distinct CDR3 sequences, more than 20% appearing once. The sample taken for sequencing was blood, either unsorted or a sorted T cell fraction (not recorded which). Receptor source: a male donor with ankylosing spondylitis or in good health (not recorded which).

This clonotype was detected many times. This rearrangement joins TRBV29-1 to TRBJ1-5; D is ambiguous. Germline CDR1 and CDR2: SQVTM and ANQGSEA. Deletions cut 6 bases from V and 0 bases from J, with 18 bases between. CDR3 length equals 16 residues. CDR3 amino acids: CSVMTWTDDSNQPQHF. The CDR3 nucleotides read TGCAGCGTGATGACTTGGACGGACGATAGCAATCAGCCCCAGCATTTT.

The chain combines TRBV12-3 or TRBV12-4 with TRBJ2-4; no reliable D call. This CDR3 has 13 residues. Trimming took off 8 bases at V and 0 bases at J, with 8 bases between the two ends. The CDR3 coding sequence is TGTGCCAGCGGAAACAGAGCCAAAAACATTCAGTACTTC. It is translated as CASGNRAKNIQYF.

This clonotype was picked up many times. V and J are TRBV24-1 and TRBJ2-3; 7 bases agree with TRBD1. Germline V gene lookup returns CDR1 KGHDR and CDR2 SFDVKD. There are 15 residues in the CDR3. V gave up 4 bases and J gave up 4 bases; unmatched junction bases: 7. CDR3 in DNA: TGTGCCACCAGTGACCACGACAGGGTCCCAGATACGCAGTATTTT. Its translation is CATSDHDRVPDTQYF.

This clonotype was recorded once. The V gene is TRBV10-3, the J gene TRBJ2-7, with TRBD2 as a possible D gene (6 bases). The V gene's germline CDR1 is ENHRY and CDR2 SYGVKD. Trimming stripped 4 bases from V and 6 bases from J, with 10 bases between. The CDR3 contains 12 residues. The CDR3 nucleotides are TGTGCCATCAGTGGTGGAGGGGCCGAGCAGTACTTC. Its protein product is CAISGGGAEQYF.

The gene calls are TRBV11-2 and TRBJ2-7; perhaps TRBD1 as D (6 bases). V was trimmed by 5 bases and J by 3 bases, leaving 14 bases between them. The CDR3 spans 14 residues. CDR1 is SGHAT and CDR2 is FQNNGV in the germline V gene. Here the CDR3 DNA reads TGTGCCAGCAGCCACGGCGGACAGATCTACGAGCAGTACTTC. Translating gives CASSHGGQIYEQYF.

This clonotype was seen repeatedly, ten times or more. In DNA, the CDR3 is TGTGCCAGCAGCCAGGGCCGGGACCAGGTCTGGTTCTTC. Translating gives CASSQGRDQVWFF. This chain connects TRBV4-2 to TRBJ2-1; D may correspond to TRBD1 or TRBD2 (5 bases each). V lost 3 bases and J 15 bases, leaving 18 bases between the germline ends. This CDR3 has 13 amino acids. Germline assignment: CDR1 LGHNA and CDR2 YNFKEQ.

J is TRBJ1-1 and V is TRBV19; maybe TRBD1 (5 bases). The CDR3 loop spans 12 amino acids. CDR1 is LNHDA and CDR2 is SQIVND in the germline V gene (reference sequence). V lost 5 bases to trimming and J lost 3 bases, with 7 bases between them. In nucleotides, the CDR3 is TGTGCCAGTAGTGGGGCGTACACTGAAGCTTTCTTT. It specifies CASSGAYTEAFF.

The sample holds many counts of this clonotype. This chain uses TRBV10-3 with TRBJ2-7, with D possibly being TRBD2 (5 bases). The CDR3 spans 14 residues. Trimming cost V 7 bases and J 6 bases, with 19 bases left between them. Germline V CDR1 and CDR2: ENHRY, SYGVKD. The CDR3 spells CAINGGSYLGEQYF. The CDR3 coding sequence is TGTGCCATCAATGGCGGGTCCTATTTGGGCGAGCAGTACTTC.

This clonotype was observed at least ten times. The CDR3 DNA is TGCAGTGCTATACAGGGGTACGAGCAGTACTTC. It is translated as CSAIQGYEQYF. This chain uses TRBV20-1 with TRBJ2-7, with 7 bases aligning to TRBD1. CDR1 is DFQATT, CDR2 SNEGSKA, per germline (reference sequence). The CDR3 is made up of 11 amino acids. V shed 4 bases and J 4 bases; nucleotides not matched to a gene: 1.

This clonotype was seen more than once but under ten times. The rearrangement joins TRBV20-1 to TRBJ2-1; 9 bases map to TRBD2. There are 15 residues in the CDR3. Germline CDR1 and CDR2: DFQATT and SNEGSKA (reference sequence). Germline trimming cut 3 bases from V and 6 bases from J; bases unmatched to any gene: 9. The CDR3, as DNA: TGCAGTGCTAGTGATGGGACTAGCATATCCAATGAGCAGTTCTTC. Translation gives CSASDGTSISNEQFF.

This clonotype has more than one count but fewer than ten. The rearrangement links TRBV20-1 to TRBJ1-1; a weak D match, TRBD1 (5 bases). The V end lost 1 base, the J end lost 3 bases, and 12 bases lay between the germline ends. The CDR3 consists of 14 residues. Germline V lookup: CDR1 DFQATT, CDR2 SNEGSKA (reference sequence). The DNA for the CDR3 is TGCAGTGCTAGAGTCGGGGGACCGTACACTGAAGCTTTCTTT. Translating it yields CSARVGGPYTEAFF.

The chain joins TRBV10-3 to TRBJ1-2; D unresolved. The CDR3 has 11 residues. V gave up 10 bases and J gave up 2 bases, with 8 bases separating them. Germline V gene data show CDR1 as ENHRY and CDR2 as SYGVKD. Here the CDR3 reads CATGGNYGYTF. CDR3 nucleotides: TGTGCCACGGGCGGGAACTATGGCTACACCTTC.

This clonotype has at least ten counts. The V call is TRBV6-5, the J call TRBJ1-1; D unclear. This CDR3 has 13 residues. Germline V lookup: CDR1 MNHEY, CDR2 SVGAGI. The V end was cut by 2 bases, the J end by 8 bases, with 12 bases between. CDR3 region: CASSYDSLAEAFF. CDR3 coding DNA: TGTGCCAGCAGTTACGATTCCCTGGCGGAAGCTTTCTTT.

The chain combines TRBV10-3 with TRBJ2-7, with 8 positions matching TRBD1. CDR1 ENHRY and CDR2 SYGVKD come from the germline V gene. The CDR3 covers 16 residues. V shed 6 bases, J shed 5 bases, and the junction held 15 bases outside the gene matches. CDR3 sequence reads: CAISKHSGGAFHEQYF. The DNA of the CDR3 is TGTGCCATCAGCAAACACTCAGGGGGCGCTTTCCACGAGCAGTACTTC.

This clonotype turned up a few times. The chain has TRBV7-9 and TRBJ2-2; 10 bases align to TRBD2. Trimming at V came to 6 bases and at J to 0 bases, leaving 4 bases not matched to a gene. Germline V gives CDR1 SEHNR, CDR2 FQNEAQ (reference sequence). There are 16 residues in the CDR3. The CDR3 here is CASRRTSGANTGELFF. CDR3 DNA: TGTGCCAGCAGACGGACTAGCGGCGCGAACACCGGGGAGCTGTTTTTT.

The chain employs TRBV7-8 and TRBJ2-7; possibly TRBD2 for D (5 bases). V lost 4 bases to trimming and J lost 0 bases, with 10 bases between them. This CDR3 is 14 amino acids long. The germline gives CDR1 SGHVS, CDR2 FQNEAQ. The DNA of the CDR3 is TGTGCCAGCAGCTCCCTTGAGGGCTCCTACGAGCAGTACTTC. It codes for CASSSLEGSYEQYF.

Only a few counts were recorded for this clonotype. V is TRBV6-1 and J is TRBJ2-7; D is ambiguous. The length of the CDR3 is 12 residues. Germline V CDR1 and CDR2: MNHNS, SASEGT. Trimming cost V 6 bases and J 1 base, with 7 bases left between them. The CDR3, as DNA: TGTGCCAGCAGGGGCTGGTCCTACGAGCAGTACTTC. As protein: CASRGWSYEQYF.

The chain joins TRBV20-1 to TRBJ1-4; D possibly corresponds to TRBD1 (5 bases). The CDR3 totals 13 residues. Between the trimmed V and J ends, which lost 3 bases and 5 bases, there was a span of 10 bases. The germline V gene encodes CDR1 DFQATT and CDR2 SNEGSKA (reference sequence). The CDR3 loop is CSASAGWNEKLFF. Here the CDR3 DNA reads TGCAGTGCTAGTGCAGGGTGGAATGAAAAACTGTTTTTT.

This CDR3 is CASSRTLGQAVGKLFF. The CDR3 coding sequence is TGTGCCAGCAGCCGGACCCTGGGACAGGCAGTTGGAAAACTGTTTTTT. The chain uses TRBV3-1 and TRBJ1-4, with TRBD1 matching 8 bases. The germline V gene encodes CDR1 LGHDT and CDR2 YNNKEL (reference sequence). The CDR3 extends over 16 amino acids. V lost 4 bases, J lost 10 bases, and 14 bases stayed unmatched.